Shown below are 26 T cell receptor beta chains from a single sample sequenced in a study of T cell changes during pregnancy in multiple sclerosis. Assay: immunoSEQ multiplex PCR; the TCRdb copy retains only in-frame clones and omits some. The data contain roughly 30,000 clones, roughly 89% of them seen just once; the ten biggest clones take up 0.45% to 0.6%. This sample comprised CD4+ T cells from peripheral blood mononuclear cells, obtained in the first trimester of pregnancy. These receptors were collected from a female donor in good health, enrolled as a control in a pregnancy study.

As to this clone: At one boundary the junction diverges from the germline segment, which might be a read error. This chain uses TRBV7-6 with TRBJ2-2; D is unresolved. Germline CDR1 SGHVS, CDR2 FNYEAQ. This CDR3 comprises 15 residues. The DNA of the CDR3 is TGTGCCAGCAACTTAGGACGGGTGGACACCGGGGAGCTGTTTTTT. Residues: CASNLGRVDTGELFF.

The chain joins TRBV4-1 to TRBJ2-7, with D tentatively TRBD1 (7 bases). The V end was cut by 2 bases, the J end by 4 bases, with 21 bases between. Germline assignment: CDR1 MGHRA and CDR2 YSYEKL. The CDR3 runs 17 residues. CDR3 nucleotide sequence: TGCGCCAGCAGCCAAAATATCGGACGCAGGGGGGAATACGAGCAGTACTTC. Translated: CASSQNIGRRGEYEQYF.

The chain links TRBV30 to TRBJ2-7, with 12 bases that match TRBD2. CDR3 length: 13 amino acids. Germline V gene data show CDR1 as GTSNPN and CDR2 as SVGIG (reference sequence). Trimming cost V 6 bases and J 7 bases; bases outside gene matches: 7. The CDR3: CACKTSGGREQYF. The CDR3 DNA reads as TGTGCCTGTAAAACTAGCGGGGGGAGGGAGCAGTACTTC.

This sequence joins TRBV4-2 and TRBJ2-5; D not certain. This CDR3 contains 13 residues. The germline CDR1 and CDR2 sequences are LGHNA and YNFKEQ. With 0 bases removed from V and 1 base from J, the gap between germline ends came to 3 bases. As DNA, the CDR3 is TGTGCCAGCAGCCAAGACAGCCAAGAGACCCAGTACTTC. Translated: CASSQDSQETQYF.

This clone was observed a single time. The chain recombines TRBV4-2 with TRBJ2-1, with D possibly TRBD2 on 6 matching bases. The CDR3 extends over 13 amino acids. Germline V CDR1 and CDR2: LGHNA, YNFKEQ. The V and J ends lost 3 bases and 12 bases respectively, with 15 bases between them. The CDR3 DNA is TGTGCCAGCAGCCAGTTTTCTGGGGGGTGGCAGTTCTTC. As protein: CASSQFSGGWQFF.

The rearrangement joins TRBV19 to TRBJ2-2; the match to TRBD2 covers 12 bases. In germline, CDR1 is LNHDA, CDR2 SQIVND (reference sequence). The CDR3 has 18 amino acids. V lost 3 bases and J lost 5; bases outside the gene matches: 10. The CDR3 region has the DNA TGTGCCAGTAGTATTACCGGTCTAGCGGGGGGGCATACCGGGGAGCTGTTTTTT. Its protein product is CASSITGLAGGHTGELFF.

The chain combines TRBV7-2 with TRBJ2-2, with 9 nucleotides matching TRBD1. Germline-derived CDR1 and CDR2 are SGHTA and FQGNSA. This CDR3 region has 17 residues. V shed 5 bases, J shed 4 bases, and the junction held 11 bases outside the gene matches. CDR3 protein: CASSSISGTGFTGELFF. Written as DNA, the CDR3 is TGTGCCAGCAGCAGCATCTCCGGGACAGGGTTCACCGGGGAGCTGTTTTTT.

This clone rates as medium-sized. The chain is built from TRBV19 and TRBJ2-3; TRBD2 agrees at 10 bases. Trimming took 9 bases from V and 5 from J; bases not matched to a gene: 2. Per germline, CDR1 LNHDA and CDR2 SQIVND (reference sequence). The CDR3 extends over 12 amino acids. CDR3 in amino acids: CASRLAGDTQYF. The CDR3 bases are TGTGCCAGCAGACTAGCGGGAGATACGCAGTATTTT. Together with reference TRBV19 and TRBJ2-3, the CDR3 gives the full variable domain: DGGITQSPKYLFRKEGQNVTLSCEQNLNHDAMYWYRQDPGQGLRLIYYSQIVNDFQKGDIAEGYSVSREKKESFPLTVTSAQKNPTAFYLCASRLAGDTQYFGPGTRLTVL.

The chain uses TRBV28 and TRBJ1-5; D possibly corresponds to TRBD1 (5 bases). This CDR3 has 13 residues. Germline V gene data show CDR1 as MDHEN and CDR2 as SYDVKM. The V and J ends lost 5 bases and 4 bases respectively, with 9 bases between them. CDR3 coding DNA: TGTGCCAGCAGTACAGGCATGAATCAGCCCCAGCATTTT. This sequence encodes CASSTGMNQPQHF.

This clone was observed once. The junction departs from the called germline gene at one end, perhaps through a read error. The sample contains more than one DNA sequence encoding this CDR3. The V call is TRBV7-7, the J call TRBJ2-7, with D maybe TRBD2 (5 bases). The CDR3 totals 15 residues. Germline CDR1 is SSHAT and CDR2 is FNYEAQ (reference sequence). The CDR3 coding sequence is TGTGCTAGCAGCTTAGCCGAGGGCCCTCACTACGAGCAGTACTTC. Its protein is CASSLAEGPHYEQYF.

V gene TRBV6-1 combines with J gene TRBJ2-2; 8 bases line up with TRBD1. The CDR3 covers 18 residues. V lost 4 bases, J lost 8 bases, and 18 bases stayed unmatched. Germline V CDR1 and CDR2: MNHNS, SASEGT. As DNA, the CDR3 is TGTGCCAGCAGTGGCCAGGGGACAGGCCCCACCAAAACGGGGGAGCTGTTTTTT. Protein sequence: CASSGQGTGPTKTGELFF.

The chain joins TRBV18 to TRBJ2-2; 7 nucleotides align to TRBD1. V shed 4 bases, J shed 1 base, and the junction held 3 bases outside the gene matches. Looked up from germline, CDR1 is KGHSH and CDR2 is LQKENI. The CDR3 extends over 15 amino acids. This CDR3 reads CASSLTGRNTGELFF. The CDR3, as DNA: TGTGCCAGCTCACTGACAGGGAGGAACACCGGGGAGCTGTTTTTT.

This chain uses TRBV4-2 with TRBJ2-7; the D is unclear. This CDR3 has 14 amino acids. Trimming took off 4 bases at V and 0 bases at J, with 10 bases between the two ends. Germline-derived CDR1 and CDR2 are LGHNA and YNFKEQ. CDR3 residues: CASSLSYSSYEQYF. The CDR3 DNA follows: TGTGCCAGCAGCCTGTCATACAGCTCCTACGAGCAGTACTTC.

The V and J genes are TRBV18 and TRBJ2-3; TRBD2 aligns across 13 bases. The CDR3 runs to 17 residues. With V trimmed by 6 bases and J by 3 bases, 9 bases remained unmatched. Germline V CDR1 and CDR2: KGHSH, LQKENI. The CDR3, as DNA: TGTGCCAGCTCCGCAGGGAGGACTAGCGGGGGTACAGATACGCAGTATTTT. This codes for CASSAGRTSGGTDTQYF. Combining the CDR3 with reference TRBV18 and TRBJ2-3 gives the whole variable domain NAGVMQNPRHLVRRRGQEARLRCSPMKGHSHVYWYRQLPEEGLKFMVYLQKENIIDESGMPKERFSAEFPKEGPSILRIQQVVRGDSAAYFCASSAGRTSGGTDTQYFGPGTRLTVL.

This chain connects TRBV30 to TRBJ1-1; 8 bases match TRBD1. Losses at the gene ends were 5 bases for V and 3 bases for J; bases not matched to a gene: 11. The CDR3 is made up of 15 amino acids. Germline V CDR1 and CDR2: GTSNPN, SVGIG (reference sequence). The CDR3 DNA sequence: TGTGCCTGGGGTCCCCCAGACAGGGGATACACTGAAGCTTTCTTT. Protein product: CAWGPPDRGYTEAFF.

This clone was seen more than once but under ten times. The rearrangement links TRBV29-1 to TRBJ1-1, with 10 bases fitting TRBD1. Germline-derived CDR1 and CDR2 are SQVTM and ANQGSEA. CDR3 length equals 14 residues. V was pared by 4 bases and J by 8 bases, with 10 bases of the junction left unmatched. CDR3 in amino acids: CSVAPGQGRAEAFF. The DNA for the CDR3 is TGCAGCGTTGCACCGGGACAGGGGAGAGCCGAAGCTTTCTTT.

This clone was detected only once. The chain joins TRBV5-1 to TRBJ1-4; D is possibly TRBD1 (5 bases). V was cut by 3 bases and J by 4 bases, with 10 bases left in between. The CDR3 has 14 amino acids. Germline V gives CDR1 SGHRS, CDR2 YFSETQ. CDR3 DNA sequence: TGCGCCAGCAGCTCCACGGGGGGTAATGAAAAACTGTTTTTT. Encoded protein: CASSSTGGNEKLFF.

This clone was observed a few times. The chain couples TRBV4-2 to TRBJ2-5; 8 bases agree with TRBD1. J gave up 6 bases and V 0 bases, and 0 bases lay outside the gene matches. This CDR3 contains 13 residues. Per germline, CDR1 LGHNA and CDR2 YNFKEQ. CDR3 in amino acids: CASSQDRGQTQYF. CDR3 bases: TGTGCCAGCAGCCAAGACAGGGGGCAGACCCAGTACTTC.

In nucleotides, the CDR3 is TGCGCCAGCAGCTTGGGTACTAGCGGCCACACAGATACGCAGTATTTT. This codes for CASSLGTSGHTDTQYF. The chain recombines TRBV5-1 with TRBJ2-3; 8 bases fit TRBD2. This CDR3 contains 16 residues. The germline V gene has CDR1 SGHRS and CDR2 YFSETQ. Losses at the gene ends were 0 bases for V and 2 bases for J; bases not matched to a gene: 5.

The chain uses TRBV7-2 and TRBJ2-5, with D perhaps TRBD2 (5 bases). The CDR3 extends over 13 amino acids. Trimming left V 4 bases short and J 5 bases short, with 11 bases between. From germline, CDR1 is SGHTA and CDR2 FQGNSA. The CDR3 loop is CASSSGSGETQYF. In DNA, the CDR3 is TGTGCCAGCAGCTCGGGGAGTGGGGAGACCCAGTACTTC.

V and J are TRBV27 and TRBJ2-1; 12 bases map to TRBD2. CDR1 and CDR2 from the germline V gene are MNHEY and SMNVEV (reference sequence). The CDR3 totals 20 residues. With 1 base clipped from V and 0 bases from J, the junction kept 10 bases outside the gene matches. The CDR3 bases are TGTGCCAGCAGTTTATGGGGACTAGCGGGTTTTCAAAGCTCCTACAATGAGCAGTTCTTC. Its protein product is CASSLWGLAGFQSSYNEQFF.

This clone was seen just once. This chain uses TRBV7-9 with TRBJ2-1; 7 positions match TRBD2. Germline trimming cut 5 bases from V and 4 bases from J; bases unmatched to any gene: 8. The V gene's germline CDR1 is SEHNR and CDR2 FQNEAQ (reference sequence). The CDR3 runs to 15 residues. The CDR3, as DNA: TGTGCCAGCAGCCCCGCCCTAGCGGTATACAATGAGCAGTTCTTC. It is translated as CASSPALAVYNEQFF.

This chain joins TRBV5-6 and TRBJ2-3; possible D gene TRBD1, 5 bases. The length of the CDR3 is 13 residues. Germline V lookup: CDR1 SGHDT, CDR2 YYEEEE. V dropped 4 bases and J dropped 4 bases, with 10 bases sitting between them. The chain's CDR3 is CASSADTADTQYF. CDR3 DNA: TGTGCCAGCAGCGCGGACACCGCAGATACGCAGTATTTT.

DNA of the CDR3: TGTGCCAGCAGCTTTCAAGCGGGCGGGGGCACAGATACGCAGTATTTT. Its translation: CASSFQAGGGTDTQYF. The rearrangement links TRBV7-2 to TRBJ2-3, with TRBD2 as a possible D gene (6 bases). The germline gives CDR1 SGHTA, CDR2 FQGNSA. Trimming shortened V by 3 bases and J by 1 base, and 14 bases separated the two germline ends. The CDR3 is 16 amino acids.

This chain links TRBV5-4 with TRBJ1-2; D uncertain. Trimming removed 4 bases from V and 0 bases from J, with 13 bases in between. The CDR3 runs 15 residues. Germline V lookup: CDR1 SGHNT, CDR2 YYREEE (reference sequence). The DNA of the CDR3 is TGTGCCAGCAGCCCTGGAGGTACCCCTAACTATGGCTACACCTTC. This codes for CASSPGGTPNYGYTF.

The rearrangement links TRBV28 to TRBJ1-5, with D hard to call. This CDR3 spans 14 amino acids. Per the germline V gene, CDR1 is MDHEN and CDR2 is SYDVKM. V was cut by 6 bases and J by 2 bases, with 11 bases left in between. The chain's CDR3 is CASRRVIGNQPQHF. DNA for the CDR3: TGTGCCAGCAGACGGGTAATCGGCAATCAGCCCCAGCATTTT.